The source of this T cell receptor (beta chain) is a study of T cells in Graves' hyperthyroidism and ophthalmopathy (dated by TCRdb to about 2019). Describing the broader study: Peripheral blood was sampled at the time of initial diagnosis, prior to any treatment. The roughly 99 discovery patients were divided at random into training and test sets in a 7:3 ratio. To identify distinguishing TCR V-J signatures, a discovery cohort of about 95 patients was used, comprising roughly 45 with Graves' ophthalmopathy and under 60 with stable Graves' hyperthyroidism. Following sampling, methimazole starting at 30 mg daily was given to hyperthyroidism patients, and high-dose intravenous methylprednisolone was given to ophthalmopathy patients. Whether ophthalmopathy could be predicted prospectively was tested in an independent validation cohort made up of some 20 hyperthyroidism patients plus 17 patients who later progressed to ophthalmopathy. The study also compared thyroid tissue and blood T-cell repertoires from several Graves' hyperthyroidism patients. According to the paper, TCR Vbeta CDR3 sequencing was carried out on over 130 peripheral blood samples, which came from 40 to 45 ophthalmopathy, around 75 hyperthyroidism and approximately 17 progressor patients.

General conclusions and limits of the study: In validation, progression to ophthalmopathy was predicted by the model with 70% to 71% sensitivity and about 72% specificity, a median of approximately 6.5 months before onset. Sample size was not statistically predetermined, and investigators were not blinded to group allocation. Blood samples also contained most of the expanded thyroid clonotypes (frequency above 0.001), which suggests that blood repertoires may reflect thyroid immune responses. Ophthalmopathy was separated from stable hyperthyroidism by a 13 V-J signature model, with just over 85% sensitivity and 81% to 83% specificity obtained in cross-validation and 80%/75% obtained in testing.

This clonotype was seen repeatedly, ten times or more. The clone's antigen remains unknown. Per-base quality was not reported, and no clone a single base away is much larger than it. A patient counted as having stable Graves' hyperthyroidism if no progression to ophthalmopathy occurred over 18 months of follow-up. The hyperthyroidism patients were between 18 and 65 years old and newly diagnosed, with a disease duration of less than 2 months. Patients with uncontrolled infections, other autoimmune diseases, pregnancy or lactation were excluded. Clinical symptoms, serum thyroxine and TRAb, thyroid ultrasound, and orbital computed tomography formed the basis for the diagnoses. PBMCs were isolated from around 10 ml of fresh peripheral blood by Ficoll-Paque density gradient centrifugation. Trizol reagent was used to extract total RNA, and RNA quality was then checked on an Agilent 2100 Bioanalyzer. The CDR3 holds 16 amino acids from the cysteine to the phenylalanine. The only DNA kept is the CDR3, 48 bases in frame from the first base. CDR1 MNHEY and CDR2 SVGEGT are derived from the germline V gene. V was cut back by 0 bases and J by 1 base, leaving a gap of 10 bases between them.

TCR beta CDR3 regions were amplified from RNA transcripts. A first-round RT-PCR of the TCR CDR3 used the HTBI primer set with the Qiagen OneStep RT-PCR kit. Libraries were constructed in a second round of multiplex PCR, after which size selection and purification were performed. Paired-end sequencing of the libraries was performed with 100 bp reads on an Illumina HiSeq2000. Per the authors' processing: SOAPnuke was used to process the raw data, throwing out any read that contained adapters or uncalled bases, had a mean Phred below 15, or lacked an exact constant-primer or identifier match. COPE v1.2.5 was used to merge high-quality paired reads, and clonotypes were defined as unique nucleotide sequences. Clonotypes were aligned to IMGT TRBV, TRBD and TRBJ reference segments using MiTCR v1.1. Only V-J combinations with frequency above 0.0001, covering about 99% of repertoires, were analysed. The TCS score was defined as the ratio of F50 (clonal expansion) to E x V (chaos), calculated using BLOSUM62-based TCRdist between CDR3 peptides within each V-J. Welch's t-statistics and random forest reduced roughly 540 V-J features to 10 to 15, which were used in a naive Bayes classifier (R e1071). TCRdb took the public reads, trimmed them with fastp at Q25, ran MiXCR for clone calling and kept in-frame beta chains. Rows with one shared CDR3 protein collapse into an entry with the most common genes and DNA. These V and J calls derive from TCRdb rather than the authors' analysis. The sample table records approximately 420,000 distinct CDR3 sequences; 15% of these occur just once. Over 25% of the sample comes from the top ten.

Source material: blood. The sequence is built from TRBV6-2 or TRBV6-3 and TRBJ2-1; the D gene is possibly TRBD1, with 5 bases matching. The clonotype originates from a woman aged 25-40 years with Graves' hyperthyroidism. The CDR3 in this case is CASSYSIGASYNEQFF. At the DNA level, the sequence is TGTGCCAGCAGTTACTCCATTGGGGCATCCTACAATGAGCAGTTCTTC.